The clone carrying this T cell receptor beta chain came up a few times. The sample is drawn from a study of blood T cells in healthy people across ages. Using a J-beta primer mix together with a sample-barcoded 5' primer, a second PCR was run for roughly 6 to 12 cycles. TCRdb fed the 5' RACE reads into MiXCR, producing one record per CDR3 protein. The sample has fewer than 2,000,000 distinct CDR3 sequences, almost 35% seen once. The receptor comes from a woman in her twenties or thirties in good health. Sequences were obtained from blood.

CDR3 sequence: CASSGGQGGFYGYTF. In DNA form, the CDR3 reads TGTGCCAGCAGCGGGGGACAGGGTGGCTTCTATGGCTACACCTTC. The chain employs TRBV9 and TRBJ1-2, with 9 bases matching TRBD1. This CDR3 spans 15 amino acids. V lost 3 bases, J lost 4 bases, and 7 bases stayed unmatched. Per the germline V gene, CDR1 is SGDLS and CDR2 is YYNGEE.